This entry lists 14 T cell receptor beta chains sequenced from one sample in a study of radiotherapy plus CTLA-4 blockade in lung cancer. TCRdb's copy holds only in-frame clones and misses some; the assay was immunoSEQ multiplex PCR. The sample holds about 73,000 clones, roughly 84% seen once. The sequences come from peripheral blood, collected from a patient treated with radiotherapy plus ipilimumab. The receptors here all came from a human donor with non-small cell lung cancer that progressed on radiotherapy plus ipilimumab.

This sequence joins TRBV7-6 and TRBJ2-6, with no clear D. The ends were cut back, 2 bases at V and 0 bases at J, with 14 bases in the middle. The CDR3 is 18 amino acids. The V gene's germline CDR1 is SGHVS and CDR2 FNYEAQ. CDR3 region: CASSLMADTFSGANVLTF. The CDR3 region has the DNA TGTGCCAGCAGCTTAATGGCAGACACCTTCTCTGGGGCCAACGTCCTGACTTTC.

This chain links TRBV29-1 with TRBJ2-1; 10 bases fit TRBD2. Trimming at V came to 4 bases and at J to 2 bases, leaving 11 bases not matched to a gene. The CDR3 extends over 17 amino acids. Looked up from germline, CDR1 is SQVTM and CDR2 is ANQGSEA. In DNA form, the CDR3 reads TGCAGCGTTGGTTCTAGCGGGAGAATTGGGACCTACAATGAGCAGTTCTTC. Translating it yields CSVGSSGRIGTYNEQFF.

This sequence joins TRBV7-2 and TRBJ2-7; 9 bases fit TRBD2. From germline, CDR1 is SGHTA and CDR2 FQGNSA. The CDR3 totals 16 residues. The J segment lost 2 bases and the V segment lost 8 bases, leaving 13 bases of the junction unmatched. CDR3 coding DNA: TGTGCCAGCCCTCGACTCCGACTAGCGGTCGCCTACGAGCAGTACGTC. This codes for CASPRLRLAVAYEQYV.

CDR3 nucleotide sequence: TGTGCCAGCAAAGGGGGGAGGGCCAGGGCAGATACGCAGTATTTT. Protein product: CASKGGRARADTQYF. The genes are TRBV28 and TRBJ2-3; D possibly corresponds to TRBD2 (7 bases). Deletions cut 7 bases from V and 4 bases from J, with 18 bases between. There are 15 residues in the CDR3. In germline, CDR1 is MDHEN, CDR2 SYDVKM.

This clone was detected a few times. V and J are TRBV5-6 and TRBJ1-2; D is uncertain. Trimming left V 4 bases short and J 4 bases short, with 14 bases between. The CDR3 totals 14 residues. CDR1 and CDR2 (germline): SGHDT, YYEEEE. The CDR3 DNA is TGTGCCAGCAGCCCGCTAAGGGCGGCCTATGGCTACACCTTC. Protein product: CASSPLRAAYGYTF.

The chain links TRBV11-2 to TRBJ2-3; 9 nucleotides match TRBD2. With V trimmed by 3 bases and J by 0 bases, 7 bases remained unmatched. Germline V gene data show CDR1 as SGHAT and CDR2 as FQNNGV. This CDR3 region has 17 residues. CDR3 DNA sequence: TGTGCCAGCAGCTTTTTGGCTAGCGGGACTAGCACAGATACGCAGTATTTT. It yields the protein CASSFLASGTSTDTQYF.

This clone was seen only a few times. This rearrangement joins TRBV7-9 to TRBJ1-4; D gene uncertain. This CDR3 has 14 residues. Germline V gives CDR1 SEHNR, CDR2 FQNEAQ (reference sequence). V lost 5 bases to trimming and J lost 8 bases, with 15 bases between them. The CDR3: CASSRTDVGEKLFF. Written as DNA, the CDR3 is TGTGCCAGCAGCCGTACGGACGTGGGGGAAAAACTGTTTTTT.

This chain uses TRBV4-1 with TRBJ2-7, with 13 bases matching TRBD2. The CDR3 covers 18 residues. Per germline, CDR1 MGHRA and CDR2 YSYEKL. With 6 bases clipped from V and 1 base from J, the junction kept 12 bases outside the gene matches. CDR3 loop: CASRTSGRALRESYEQYF. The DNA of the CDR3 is TGCGCCAGCAGAACTAGCGGGAGGGCCCTAAGAGAATCCTACGAGCAGTACTTC.

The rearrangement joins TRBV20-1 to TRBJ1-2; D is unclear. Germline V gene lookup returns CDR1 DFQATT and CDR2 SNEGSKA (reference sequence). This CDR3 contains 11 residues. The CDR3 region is CSAGRANGYTF. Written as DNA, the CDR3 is TGCAGCGCCGGGAGGGCCAATGGCTACACCTTC.

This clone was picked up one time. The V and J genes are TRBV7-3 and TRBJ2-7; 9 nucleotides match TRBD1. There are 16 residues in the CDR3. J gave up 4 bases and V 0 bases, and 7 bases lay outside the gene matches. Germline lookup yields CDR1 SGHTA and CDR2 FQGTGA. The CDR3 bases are TGTGCCAGCAGCTTAACGAGGGAACAGGGGGCTTACGAGCAGTACTTC. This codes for CASSLTREQGAYEQYF. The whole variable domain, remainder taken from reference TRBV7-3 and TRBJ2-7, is GAGVSQTPSNKVTEKGKYVELRCDPISGHTALYWYRQSLGQGPEFLIYFQGTGAADDSGLPNDRFFAVRPEGSVSTLKIQRTERGDSAVYLCASSLTREQGAYEQYFGPGTRLTVT.

CDR3 nucleotides: TGCGCCAGCAGCCAAGCGGGACTAGCGGTCTACAATGAGCAGTTCTTC. Translated, it gives CASSQAGLAVYNEQFF. V usage is TRBV4-1 and J usage is TRBJ2-1, with 11 bases matching TRBD2. This CDR3 is built from 16 residues. From germline, CDR1 is MGHRA and CDR2 YSYEKL. The ends lost 1 base at V and 3 bases at J; junction bases unmatched: 2.

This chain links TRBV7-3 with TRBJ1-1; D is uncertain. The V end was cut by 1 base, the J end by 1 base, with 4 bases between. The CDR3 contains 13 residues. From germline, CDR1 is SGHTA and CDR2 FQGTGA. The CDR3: CASSLKRNTEAFF. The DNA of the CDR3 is TGTGCCAGCAGCTTAAAACGGAACACTGAAGCTTTCTTT.

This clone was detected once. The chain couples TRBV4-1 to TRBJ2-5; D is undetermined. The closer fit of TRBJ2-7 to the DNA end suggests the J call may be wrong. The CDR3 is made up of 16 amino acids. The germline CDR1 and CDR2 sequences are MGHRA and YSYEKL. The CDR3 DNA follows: TGCGCCAGCAGCCCGCTTTTGTCGGAGCCCTCCTACGAGCAGTACTTC. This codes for CASSPLLSEPSYEQYF.

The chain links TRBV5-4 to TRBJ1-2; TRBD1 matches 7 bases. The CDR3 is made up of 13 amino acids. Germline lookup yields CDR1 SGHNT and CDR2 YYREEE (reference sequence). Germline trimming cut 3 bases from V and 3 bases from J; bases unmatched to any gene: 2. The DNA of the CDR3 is TGTGCCAGCAGCTATACAGGGGACTATGGCTACACCTTC. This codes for CASSYTGDYGYTF.